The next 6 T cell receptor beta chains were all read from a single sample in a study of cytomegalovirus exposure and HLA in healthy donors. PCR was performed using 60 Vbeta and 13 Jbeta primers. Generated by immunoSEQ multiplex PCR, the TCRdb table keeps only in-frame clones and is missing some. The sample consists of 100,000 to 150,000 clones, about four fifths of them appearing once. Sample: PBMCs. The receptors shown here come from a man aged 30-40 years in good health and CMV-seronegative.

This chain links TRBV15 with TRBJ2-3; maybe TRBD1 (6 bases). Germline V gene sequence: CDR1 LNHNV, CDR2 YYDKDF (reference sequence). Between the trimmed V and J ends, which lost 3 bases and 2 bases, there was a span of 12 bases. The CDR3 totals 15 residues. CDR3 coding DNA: TGTGCCACCAGCAGCTGGGACAAACTCACAGATACGCAGTATTTT. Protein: CATSSWDKLTDTQYF.

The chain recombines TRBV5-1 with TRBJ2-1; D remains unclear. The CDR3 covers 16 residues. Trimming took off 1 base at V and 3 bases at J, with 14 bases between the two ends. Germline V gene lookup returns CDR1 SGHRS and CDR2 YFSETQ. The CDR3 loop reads CASSLSPLLFYNEQFF. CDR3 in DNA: TGCGCCAGCAGCTTGAGCCCCCTCTTATTCTACAATGAGCAGTTCTTC.

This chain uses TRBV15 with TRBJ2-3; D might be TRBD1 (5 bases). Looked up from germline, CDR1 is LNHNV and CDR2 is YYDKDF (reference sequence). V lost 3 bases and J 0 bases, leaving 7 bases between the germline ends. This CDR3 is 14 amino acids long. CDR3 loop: CATSSPGSTDTQYF. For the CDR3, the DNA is TGTGCCACCAGCAGTCCAGGGAGCACAGATACGCAGTATTTT. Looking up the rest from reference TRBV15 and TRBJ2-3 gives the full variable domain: DAMVIQNPRYQVTQFGKPVTLSCSQTLNHNVMYWYQQKSSQAPKLLFHYYDKDFNNEADTPDNFQSRRPNTSFCFLDIRSPGLGDTAMYLCATSSPGSTDTQYFGPGTRLTVL.

In nucleotides, the CDR3 is TGTGCCAGCAGCTTAAGTGGCGGGAGGGCCGCAGATACGCAGTATTTT. Protein product: CASSLSGGRAADTQYF. The rearrangement uses TRBV7-3 and TRBJ2-3, with TRBD2 identical over 9 bases. The CDR3 loop spans 16 amino acids. Germline values: CDR1 SGHTA, CDR2 FQGTGA. The V segment lost 1 base and the J segment 4 bases; nucleotides outside the gene matches: 6.

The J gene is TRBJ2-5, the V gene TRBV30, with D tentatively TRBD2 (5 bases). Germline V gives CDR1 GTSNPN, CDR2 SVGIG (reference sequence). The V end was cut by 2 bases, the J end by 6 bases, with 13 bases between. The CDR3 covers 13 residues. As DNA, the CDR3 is TGTGCCTGGAGTCCCGAAGGGAGAAAGACCCAGTACTTC. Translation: CAWSPEGRKTQYF.

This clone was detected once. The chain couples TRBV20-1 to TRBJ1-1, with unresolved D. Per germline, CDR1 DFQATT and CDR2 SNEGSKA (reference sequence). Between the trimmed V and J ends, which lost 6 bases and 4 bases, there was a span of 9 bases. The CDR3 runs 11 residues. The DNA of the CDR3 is TGCAGTGCCGGGGATGTCACTGAAGCTTTCTTT. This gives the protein CSAGDVTEAFF.